This T cell receptor beta chain comes out of a study of regulatory T cells in long-lasting Graves disease. The time point denotes: persistent/refractory GD, antithyroid drugs over 5 years with positive TRAb. The TCR library was made from RNA extracted from PBMCs. Germline CDR1 reads MNHGY; CDR2 reads SVAAGI. The CDR3 extends over 14 amino acids. On this clonotype: One end of the junction does not line up with germline, which may come from a read error.

Construction of TCR beta libraries relied on iRepertoire HTBI primers and on Arm-PCR targeting CDR3 regions. In TCRdb, the multiplex PCR reads were re-called with MiXCR into one record per CDR3 protein. Of about 290,000 distinct CDR3 sequences detected, 22% appear once; the ten largest clones hold 56%. V and J are TRBV6-9 and TRBJ1-6, with unresolved D. This material consisted of peripheral blood mononuclear cells (PBMCs), taken when the disease was refractory, from a patient treated with antithyroid drugs. This clonotype was sampled from a female donor with Graves disease. The CDR3, as DNA: TGTGCCAGCACTTATGGAGGGTCGAATTCACCCCTCCACTTT. It yields the protein CASTYGGSNSPLHF.